This T cell receptor (beta chain) was captured in a study of T cells after yellow fever vaccination. This clonotype was seen at least ten times. The antigen is undetermined. Study-wide points: A faster peak, day 5 versus 15, was reached by the weaker secondary response.

Germline loops: CDR1 MNHEY, CDR2 SVGAGI. This CDR3 is 17 amino acids long. Between the trimmed V and J ends, which lost 5 bases and 6 bases, there was a span of 22 bases. TCRdb re-derived calls from the 5' RACE reads in MiXCR, one entry per CDR3 protein. The profile covers approximately 70,000 distinct CDR3 sequences, with approximately 6.1% appearing a single time and 37% taken by the ten largest. This TCR was recovered from a man aged 18 to 29 who received the YFV17D yellow fever vaccine. The chain employs TRBV6-5 and TRBJ2-2; no firm D call. The starting material was CD8+ T cells sorted from PBMCs, obtained roughly 47 days after the first yellow fever vaccination. The CDR3, as DNA: TGTGCCAGCAGTCGACAAAGTCGAATTGGAGTCGCCGGGGAGCTGTTTTTT. This gives the protein CASSRQSRIGVAGELFF.